This T cell receptor beta chain was documented in a study of T cells in Graves' hyperthyroidism and ophthalmopathy. The CDR3 covers 15 residues. Per the germline V gene, CDR1 is MDHEN and CDR2 is SYDVKM. V lost 8 bases and J lost 0; bases outside the gene matches: 8. Amplified TCR beta CDR3 regions derived from RNA transcripts. During a first-round RT-PCR of the TCR CDR3, the HTBI primer set was used. In TCRdb, the multiplex PCR reads were re-called with MiXCR into one record per CDR3 protein. The table has approximately 490,000 distinct CDR3 sequences, 22% seen once. Uncontrolled infection, other autoimmune disease, pregnancy and lactation each barred patients from inclusion.

The chain carries TRBV28 and TRBJ2-7; 9 bases match TRBD1. The source of this sequence is a woman in her 70s with Graves' ophthalmopathy. Sequencing was carried out using blood. In DNA form, the CDR3 reads TGTGCCAGCGATACCACGGGACAGGGCTCCTACGAGCAGTACTTC. Amino acids: CASDTTGQGSYEQYF.